This T cell receptor beta chain was retrieved from a study of blood T cell repertoires in COVID-19. Original processing notes: Researchers report that nucleated cell counts were estimated from reference gene primer amplification. TCRdb's copy holds only in-frame clones and misses some; the assay was immunoSEQ multiplex PCR. V, J and clone size reflect that table, while D and trimming were determined from the DNA. The top ten hold more than 15% of the sample, which has some 40,000 clones, approximately 91% seen once. This CDR3 contains 14 residues. This TCR derives from a man between 65 and 85 years old with acute or convalescent COVID-19. Sequencing input: peripheral blood. The gene calls are TRBV12-2 and TRBJ1-5; the table assigns TRBD1, which was not confirmed against the DNA. TRBV12-2 is designated a pseudogene. Written as DNA, the CDR3 is TGTGCAAGTCGCTTAGAGGCAGGGGGGCAGCCCCAGCATTTT. Amino acid sequence: CASRLEAGGQPQHF.